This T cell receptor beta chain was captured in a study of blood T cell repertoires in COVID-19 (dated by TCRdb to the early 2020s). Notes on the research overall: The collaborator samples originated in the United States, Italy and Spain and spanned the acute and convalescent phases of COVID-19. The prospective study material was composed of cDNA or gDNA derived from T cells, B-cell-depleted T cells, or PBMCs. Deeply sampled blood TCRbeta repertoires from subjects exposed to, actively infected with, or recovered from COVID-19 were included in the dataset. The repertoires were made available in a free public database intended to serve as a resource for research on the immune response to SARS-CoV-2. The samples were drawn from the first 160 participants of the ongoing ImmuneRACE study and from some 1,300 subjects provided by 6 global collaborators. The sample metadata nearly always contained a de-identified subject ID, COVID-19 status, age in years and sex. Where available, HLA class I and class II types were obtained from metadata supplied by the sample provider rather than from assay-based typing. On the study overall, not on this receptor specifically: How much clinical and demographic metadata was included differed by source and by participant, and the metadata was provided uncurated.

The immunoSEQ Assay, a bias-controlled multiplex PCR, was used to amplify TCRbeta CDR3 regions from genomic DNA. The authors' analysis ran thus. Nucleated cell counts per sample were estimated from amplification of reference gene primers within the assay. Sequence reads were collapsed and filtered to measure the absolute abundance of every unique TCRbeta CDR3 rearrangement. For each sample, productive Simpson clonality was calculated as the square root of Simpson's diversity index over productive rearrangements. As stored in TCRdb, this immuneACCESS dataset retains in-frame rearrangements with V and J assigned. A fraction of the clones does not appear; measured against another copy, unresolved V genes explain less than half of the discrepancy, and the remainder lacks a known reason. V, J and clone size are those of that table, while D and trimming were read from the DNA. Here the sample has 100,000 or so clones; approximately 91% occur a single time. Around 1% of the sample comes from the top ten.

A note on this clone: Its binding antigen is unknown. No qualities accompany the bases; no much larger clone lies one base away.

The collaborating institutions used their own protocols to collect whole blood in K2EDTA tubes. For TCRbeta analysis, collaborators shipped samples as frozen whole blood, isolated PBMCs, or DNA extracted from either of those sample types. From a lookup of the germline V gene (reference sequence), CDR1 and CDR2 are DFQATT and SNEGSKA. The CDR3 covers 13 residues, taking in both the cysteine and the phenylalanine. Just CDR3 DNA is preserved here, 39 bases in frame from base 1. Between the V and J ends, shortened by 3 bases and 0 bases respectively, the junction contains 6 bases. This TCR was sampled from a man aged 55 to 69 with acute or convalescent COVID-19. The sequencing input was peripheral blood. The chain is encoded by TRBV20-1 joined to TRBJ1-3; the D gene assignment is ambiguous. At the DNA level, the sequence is TGCAGTGCTAGTTCTGTCTCTGGAAACACCATATATTTT. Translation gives CSASSVSGNTIYF.